These 18 T cell receptor beta chains share one sample of origin, sequenced in a study of T-cell reconstitution after alpha-beta-depleted transplantation in children. Unique molecular identifiers featured in how the TCRbeta library was prepared. Each CDR3 protein gets one entry after TCRdb re-called the PCR reads with MiXCR. Among around 45,000 distinct CDR3 sequences listed, approximately 52% were seen once. The material was peripheral blood, obtained before TCRalphabeta/CD19-depleted stem cell transplant. These receptors originate from a boy in the first two years of life with SCID, due to receive a stem cell transplant.

The chain has TRBV20-1 and TRBJ1-2; a weak D match, TRBD1 (5 bases). Trimming cost V 3 bases and J 10 bases, with 12 bases left between them. The CDR3 extends over 11 amino acids. Germline CDR1 and CDR2: DFQATT and SNEGSKA (reference sequence). CDR3 nucleotide sequence: TGCAGTGCTAGTACCGGGACCCCCTACACCTTC. Translated: CSASTGTPYTF.

V gene TRBV12-3 or TRBV12-4 combines with J gene TRBJ1-2, with a possible D match to TRBD1 (5 bases). The CDR3 covers 13 residues. V shed 10 bases and J shed 4 bases, with 16 bases lying between them. This CDR3 reads CATIGDRLYGYTF. The CDR3 coding sequence is TGTGCCACCATTGGGGACCGCCTCTATGGCTACACCTTC.

V usage is TRBV20-1 and J usage is TRBJ2-3, with 8 bases fitting TRBD2. The CDR3 has 15 amino acids. CDR1 and CDR2 from the germline V gene are DFQATT and SNEGSKA (reference sequence). The ends lost 6 bases at V and 2 bases at J; junction bases unmatched: 10. The CDR3 loop is CSATGGSGDTDTQYF. The CDR3 nucleotides are TGCAGTGCGACCGGCGGTAGCGGGGACACAGATACGCAGTATTTT.

The J gene is TRBJ2-7, the V gene TRBV7-9; D gene uncertain. The CDR3 is 14 amino acids. The V gene lost 7 bases and the J gene lost 3 bases, with 16 bases spanning the gap. Germline V CDR1 and CDR2: SEHNR, FQNEAQ (reference sequence). The CDR3: CASNKDGRDYEQYF. In nucleotides, the CDR3 is TGTGCCAGCAACAAGGACGGGCGAGACTACGAGCAGTACTTC.

The V call is TRBV27, the J call TRBJ2-2, with 9 bases aligning to TRBD1. This CDR3 is 18 amino acids long. CDR1 is MNHEY and CDR2 is SMNVEV in the germline V gene (reference sequence). The J segment lost 1 base and the V segment lost 6 bases, leaving 12 bases of the junction unmatched. The CDR3 sequence: CASRPGQGLLLNTGELFF. The CDR3 DNA reads TGTGCCAGCAGGCCGGGACAGGGACTCCTCTTGAACACCGGGGAGCTGTTTTTT.

The chain is built from TRBV6-6 and TRBJ2-7; no clear D. The CDR3 totals 11 residues. V dropped 2 bases and J dropped 5 bases, with 4 bases sitting between them. Germline CDR1 MNHNY, CDR2 SVGAGI (reference sequence). This CDR3 is CASSYIDEQYF. CDR3 nucleotide sequence: TGTGCCAGCAGTTACATAGACGAGCAGTACTTC.

This clonotype showed up just a few times. The V call is TRBV5-5, the J call TRBJ1-6; D not resolved. This CDR3 comprises 15 residues. Between the trimmed V and J ends, which lost 3 bases and 5 bases, there was a span of 12 bases. The germline V gene has CDR1 SGHKS and CDR2 YYEKEE (reference sequence). CDR3 protein: CASSSDGIHNSPLHF. Written as DNA, the CDR3 is TGTGCCAGCAGCTCGGACGGCATTCATAATTCACCCCTCCACTTT.

The V gene is TRBV29-1, the J gene TRBJ2-7; no clear D. Trimming shortened V by 5 bases and J by 3 bases, and 8 bases separated the two germline ends. CDR3 length: 11 residues. Germline V gene data show CDR1 as SQVTM and CDR2 as ANQGSEA. The DNA of the CDR3 is TGCAGCGTTTCTAGGGACTACGAGCAGTACTTC. Residues: CSVSRDYEQYF.

This chain connects TRBV4-2 to TRBJ1-4; 7 bases are shared with TRBD1. The length of the CDR3 is 17 residues. In germline, CDR1 is LGHNA, CDR2 YNFKEQ. V lost 1 base and J lost 6; bases outside the gene matches: 11. For the CDR3, the DNA is TGTGCCAGCAGCCAAGTAGGGGGCCCCACAGTGGATGAAAAACTGTTTTTT. Translating it yields CASSQVGGPTVDEKLFF.

The rearrangement joins TRBV28 to TRBJ2-7; weak D call: TRBD2 (5 bases). V lost 6 bases to trimming and J lost 3 bases, with 9 bases between them. Germline V gene lookup returns CDR1 MDHEN and CDR2 SYDVKM. The CDR3 length is 12 residues. Here the CDR3 DNA reads TGTGCCAGCAGCCCCGGGAACTACGAGCAGTACTTC. Amino acid sequence: CASSPGNYEQYF.

This clonotype has a count of ten or more. This chain joins TRBV6-1 and TRBJ2-3; perhaps TRBD2 as D (6 bases). The germline CDR1 and CDR2 sequences are MNHNS and SASEGT. This CDR3 is 15 amino acids long. Trimming pared 4 bases from V and 1 base from J, leaving 12 bases between. The CDR3 nucleotides read TGTGCCAGCAGTGCGAGCGGGTGGGGCACAGATACGCAGTATTTT. Translation gives CASSASGWGTDTQYF.

The chain links TRBV3-1 to TRBJ2-7, with D tentatively TRBD2 (6 bases). Trimming took off 4 bases at V and 7 bases at J, with 20 bases between the two ends. From germline, CDR1 is LGHDT and CDR2 YNNKEL (reference sequence). The CDR3 extends over 15 amino acids. CDR3 bases: TGTGCCAGCAGCCCCCCGGGCTCCGCCGGGGGAGAGCAGTACTTC. Translated, it gives CASSPPGSAGGEQYF.

The genes are TRBV11-2 and TRBJ2-7, with 8 bases aligning to TRBD1. This CDR3 spans 18 amino acids. The germline V gene has CDR1 SGHAT and CDR2 FQNNGV. V was pared by 1 base and J by 2 bases, with 13 bases of the junction left unmatched. Written as DNA, the CDR3 is TGTGCCAGCAGCTTAGGTTGGGGAGCGAGACAGGGGACCTACGAGCAGTACTTC. Translating it yields CASSLGWGARQGTYEQYF.

This clonotype was counted a single time. V usage is TRBV3-1 and J usage is TRBJ1-2; perhaps TRBD1 as D (5 bases). The CDR3 length is 17 residues. Germline assignment: CDR1 LGHDT and CDR2 YNNKEL (reference sequence). V lost 0 bases and J lost 0, with 14 bases in between. The CDR3: CASSQDLPGQANYGYTF. Written as DNA, the CDR3 is TGTGCCAGCAGCCAAGATCTTCCAGGGCAAGCTAACTATGGCTACACCTTC.

This chain joins TRBV10-1 and TRBJ2-5; D possibly corresponds to TRBD2 (6 bases). The CDR3 consists of 14 residues. V was pared by 3 bases and J by 1 base, with 9 bases between. CDR1 and CDR2 from the germline V gene are WNHNN and SYGVQD (reference sequence). CDR3 nucleotides: TGCGCCAGCAGTGACCGCGGGATCCAAGAGACCCAGTACTTC. Translation: CASSDRGIQETQYF.

The chain carries TRBV20-1 and TRBJ2-7, with 7 bases identical to TRBD1. V trimming: 1 base; J trimming: 4 bases; junction bases outside the gene matches: 4. The CDR3 runs 13 residues. Germline CDR1 reads DFQATT; CDR2 reads SNEGSKA (reference sequence). CDR3 sequence (DNA): TGCAGTGCTAGAGTCAACAGGGGATACGAGCAGTACTTC. The encoded protein is CSARVNRGYEQYF.

This clonotype showed up just a few times. The chain links TRBV27 to TRBJ1-2, with TRBD1 matching over 10 bases. After removal of 8 bases from V and 2 bases from J, the junction contained 2 bases not matched to a gene. Germline loops: CDR1 MNHEY, CDR2 SMNVEV (reference sequence). The CDR3 totals 13 residues. For the CDR3, the DNA is TGTGCCAGCTGGGACAGGGGAAACTATGGCTACACCTTC. This encodes CASWDRGNYGYTF.

The V call is TRBV14, the J call TRBJ2-3; 12 nucleotides agree with TRBD2. Per the germline V gene, CDR1 is SGHDN and CDR2 is FVKESK. The junction had 6 bases not matched to a gene; V was cut back by 1 base and J by 4 bases. The CDR3 covers 17 residues. The CDR3 coding sequence is TGTGCCAGCAGCCAAGTGGCGTGGACTAGCGGGGCAGATACGCAGTATTTT. It encodes CASSQVAWTSGADTQYF. Full variable domain (rest looked up from reference TRBV14 and TRBJ2-3): EAGVTQFPSHSVIEKGQTVTLRCDPISGHDNLYWYRRVMGKEIKFLLHFVKESKQDESGMPNNRFLAERTGGTYSTLKVQPAELEDSGVYFCASSQVAWTSGADTQYFGPGTRLTVL.